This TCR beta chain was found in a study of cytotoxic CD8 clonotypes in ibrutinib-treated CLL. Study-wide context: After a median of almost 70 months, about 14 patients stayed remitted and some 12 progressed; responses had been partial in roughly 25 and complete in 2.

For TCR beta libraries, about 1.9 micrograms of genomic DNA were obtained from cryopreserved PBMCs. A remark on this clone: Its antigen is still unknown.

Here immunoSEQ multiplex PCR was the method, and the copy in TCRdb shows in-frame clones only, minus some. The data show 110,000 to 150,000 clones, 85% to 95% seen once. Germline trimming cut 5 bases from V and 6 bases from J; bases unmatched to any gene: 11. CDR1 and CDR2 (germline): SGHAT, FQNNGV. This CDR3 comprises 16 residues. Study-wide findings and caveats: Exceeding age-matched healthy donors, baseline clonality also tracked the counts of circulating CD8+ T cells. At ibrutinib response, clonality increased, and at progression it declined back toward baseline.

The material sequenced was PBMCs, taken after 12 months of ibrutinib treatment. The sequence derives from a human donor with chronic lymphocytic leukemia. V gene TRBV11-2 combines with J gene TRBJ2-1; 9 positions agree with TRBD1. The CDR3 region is CASSPTGTGIFNEQFF. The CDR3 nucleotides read TGTGCCAGCAGCCCTACCGGGACAGGGATTTTCAATGAGCAGTTCTTC.